This TCR beta chain was obtained from a study of beta chain features in type 1 diabetes. Study-level information: Age, gender and cell yields were similar between patients and healthy donors.

Expressed TCRB transcripts were sequenced because the isolated RNA had all been reverse transcribed beforehand. Around 3.8 million reads per sample were averaged for naive, central memory and regulatory samples. The table came from immunoSEQ multiplex PCR; TCRdb's copy has only in-frame clones and leaves some out. Of 300,000 to 350,000 clones listed, approximately 8.2% were seen once; the top ten hold roughly 0.44%. After removal of 3 bases from V and 0 bases from J, the junction contained 3 bases not matched to a gene. The germline CDR1 and CDR2 sequences are SGHRS and YFSETQ. The CDR3 consists of 14 residues. Study conclusions and caveats: For TCRB rearrangement, an influence of HLA type remained unresolved here.

On this clone itself: Its antigen remains unidentified.

The chain carries TRBV5-1 and TRBJ2-7; 7 bases line up with TRBD2. Sequencing was performed on central memory CD4+ T cells from blood. The clonotype was recovered from a woman younger than 35 in good health. The CDR3 here is CASSSSGNSYEQYF. CDR3 DNA: TGCGCCAGCAGCTCTAGCGGCAACTCCTACGAGCAGTACTTC.